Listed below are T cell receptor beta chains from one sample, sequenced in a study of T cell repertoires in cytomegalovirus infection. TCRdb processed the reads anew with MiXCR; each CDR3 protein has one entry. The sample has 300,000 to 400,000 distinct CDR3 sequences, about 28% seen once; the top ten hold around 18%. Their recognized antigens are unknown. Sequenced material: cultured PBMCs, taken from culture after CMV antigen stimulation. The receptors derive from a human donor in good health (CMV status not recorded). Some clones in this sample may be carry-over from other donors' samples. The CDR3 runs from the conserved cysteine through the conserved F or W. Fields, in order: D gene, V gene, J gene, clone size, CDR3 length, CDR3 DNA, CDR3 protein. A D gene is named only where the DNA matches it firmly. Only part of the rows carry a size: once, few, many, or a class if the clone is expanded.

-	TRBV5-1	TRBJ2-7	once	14	TGCGCCAGCAGCTTGGGTGGGGAACTCCACGAGCAGTACTTC	CASSLGGELHEQYF
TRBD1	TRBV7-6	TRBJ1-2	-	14	TGTGCCGCCGGGACAGGGATTGAAAACTATGGCTACACCTTC	CAAGTGIENYGYTF
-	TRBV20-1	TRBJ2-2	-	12	TGCAGTGCTATAGGATTCACCGGGGAGCTGTTTTTT	CSAIGFTGELFF
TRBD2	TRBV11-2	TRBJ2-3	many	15	TGTGCCAGCAGATCGCGGGGGGGTTACGCAGATACGCAGTATTTT	CASRSRGGYADTQYF
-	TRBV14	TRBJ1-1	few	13	TGTGCCAGCAGCCAAAGCCCAGGGACTGAAGCTTTCTTT	CASSQSPGTEAFF
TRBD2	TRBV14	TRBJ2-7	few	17	TGTGCCAGCAGCCCGCCCTGGACTAGCGGGACCCCCCACGAGCAGTACTTC	CASSPPWTSGTPHEQYF
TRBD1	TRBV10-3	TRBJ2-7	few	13	TGTGCCATCAGGGGACAGTCTCTCGGCGAGCAGTACTTC	CAIRGQSLGEQYF
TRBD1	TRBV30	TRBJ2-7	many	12	TGTGCCTGGGGGGGACAGGGCCACGAGCAGTACTTC	CAWGGQGHEQYF
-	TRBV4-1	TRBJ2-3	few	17	TGCGCCAGCAGCCCCCGGACGAGAGGTCGAGGCACAGATACGCAGTATTTT	CASSPRTRGRGTDTQYF
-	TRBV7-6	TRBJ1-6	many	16	TGTGCCAGCAGCCCTCGGGACGGACGGCTGAATTCACCCCTCCACTTT	CASSPRDGRLNSPLHF
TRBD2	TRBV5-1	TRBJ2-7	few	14	TGCGCCAGCAGCTTGGAACTAGCGAACCACGAGCAGTACTTC	CASSLELANHEQYF
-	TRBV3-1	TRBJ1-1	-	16	TGTGCCAGCAGCCCCCGGGACGCTAGTATGAACACTGAAGCTTTCTTT	CASSPRDASMNTEAFF
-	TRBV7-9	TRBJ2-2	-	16	TGTGCCAGCAGCGGGCAGGACCCCACGAACACCGGGGAGCTGTTTTTT	CASSGQDPTNTGELFF
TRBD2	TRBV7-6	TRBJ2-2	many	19	TGTGCCAGCAGCCCCGGTCGTAGCGGGGGACCCACGAACACCGGGGAGCTGTTTTTT	CASSPGRSGGPTNTGELFF
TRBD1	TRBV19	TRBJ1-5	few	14	TGTGCCAGTACCCCGGGACAGGAGGATCAGCCCCAGCATTTT	CASTPGQEDQPQHF
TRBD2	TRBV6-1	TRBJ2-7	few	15	TGTGCCAGCCGTAGACTAGCGGGAGGAAACTACGAGCAGTACTTC	CASRRLAGGNYEQYF
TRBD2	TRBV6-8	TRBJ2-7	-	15	TGTGCCAGCAAGGGGACTAGCGGGAGGGGATACGAGCAGTACTTC	CASKGTSGRGYEQYF
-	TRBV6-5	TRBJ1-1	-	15	TGTGCCAGCAGCCGCCAACAAACCACTAACACTGAAGCTTTCTTT	CASSRQQTTNTEAFF
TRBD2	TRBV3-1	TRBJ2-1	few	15	TGTGCCAGCAGCCAAGCGGGCGGGAGCGGCAATGAGCAGTTCTTC	CASSQAGGSGNEQFF
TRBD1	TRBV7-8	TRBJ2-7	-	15	TGTGCCAGCAGCTTCTCCCCGGGACAGCCTCGAGAGCAGTACTTC	CASSFSPGQPREQYF
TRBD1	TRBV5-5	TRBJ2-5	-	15	TGTGCCAGCAGCCAACGGACAGGGGCGGGAGAGACCCAGTACTTC	CASSQRTGAGETQYF
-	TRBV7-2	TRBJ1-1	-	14	TGTGCCAGCAGCTTGTGGGGAGTCGACACTGAAGCTTTCTTT	CASSLWGVDTEAFF
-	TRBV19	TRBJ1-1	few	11	TGTGCCAGTGTAATGAACACTGAAGCTTTCTTT	CASVMNTEAFF
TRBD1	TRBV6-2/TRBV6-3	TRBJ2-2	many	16	TGTGCCAGCAGCCAACAGACAGGGCTAAACACCGGGGAGCTGTTTTTT	CASSQQTGLNTGELFF
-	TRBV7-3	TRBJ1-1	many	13	TGTGCCAGCAGCTTATATCCGAACACTGAAGCTTTCTTT	CASSLYPNTEAFF
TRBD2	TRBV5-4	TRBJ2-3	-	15	TGTGCCAGCAGCTTGGCGGGGGGGCAGACAGATACGCAGTATTTT	CASSLAGGQTDTQYF
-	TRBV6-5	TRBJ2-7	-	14	TGTGCCAGCAGTTACTCGAGGGGGGCAGGCGAGCAGTACTTC	CASSYSRGAGEQYF
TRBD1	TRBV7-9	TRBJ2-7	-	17	TGTGCCAGCAGCTTAGCCTCGACAGGGGCTAGCTCCTACGAGCAGTACTTC	CASSLASTGASSYEQYF